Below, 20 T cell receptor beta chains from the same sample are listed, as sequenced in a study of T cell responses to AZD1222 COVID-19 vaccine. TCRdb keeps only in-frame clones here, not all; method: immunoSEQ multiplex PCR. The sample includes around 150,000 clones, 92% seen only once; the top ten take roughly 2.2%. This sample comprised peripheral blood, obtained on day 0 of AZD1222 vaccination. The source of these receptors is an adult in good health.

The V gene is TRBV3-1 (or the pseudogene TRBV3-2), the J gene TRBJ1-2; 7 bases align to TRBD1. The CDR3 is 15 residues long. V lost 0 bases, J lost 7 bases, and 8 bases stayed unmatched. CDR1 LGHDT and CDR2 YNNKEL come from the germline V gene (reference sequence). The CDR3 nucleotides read TGTGCCAGCAGCCAAGATCGGGGCAGGGGGACTGGCTACACCTTC. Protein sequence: CASSQDRGRGTGYTF.

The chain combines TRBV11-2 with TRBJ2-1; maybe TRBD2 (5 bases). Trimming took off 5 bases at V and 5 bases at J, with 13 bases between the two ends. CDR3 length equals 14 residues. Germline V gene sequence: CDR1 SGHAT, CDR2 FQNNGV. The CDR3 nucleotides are TGTGCCAGCAGCCGAAGTTGGGAGAACAATGAGCAGTTCTTC. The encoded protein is CASSRSWENNEQFF.

This CDR3 reads CASSLDRGTGNTIYF. CDR3 in DNA: TGTGCCAGCAGCTTGGACAGGGGGACTGGAAACACCATATATTTT. The V and J genes are TRBV7-3 and TRBJ1-3, with 10 positions matching TRBD1. Trimming removed 3 bases from V and 2 bases from J; junction bases left unmatched: 1. This CDR3 contains 15 residues. Germline values: CDR1 SGHTA, CDR2 FQGTGA.

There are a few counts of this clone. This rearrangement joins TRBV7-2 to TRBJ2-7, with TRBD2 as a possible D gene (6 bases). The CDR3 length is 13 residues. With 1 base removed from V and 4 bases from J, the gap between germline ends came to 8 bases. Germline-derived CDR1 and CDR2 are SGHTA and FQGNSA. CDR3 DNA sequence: TGTGCCAGCAGCTTAGAACTAGCTTACGAGCAGTACTTC. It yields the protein CASSLELAYEQYF.

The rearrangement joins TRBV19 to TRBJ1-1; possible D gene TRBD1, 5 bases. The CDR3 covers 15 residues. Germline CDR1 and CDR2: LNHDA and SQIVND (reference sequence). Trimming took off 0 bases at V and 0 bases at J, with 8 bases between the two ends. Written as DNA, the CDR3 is TGTGCCAGTAGTATAGACGCCAGGGTGAACACTGAAGCTTTCTTT. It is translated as CASSIDARVNTEAFF.

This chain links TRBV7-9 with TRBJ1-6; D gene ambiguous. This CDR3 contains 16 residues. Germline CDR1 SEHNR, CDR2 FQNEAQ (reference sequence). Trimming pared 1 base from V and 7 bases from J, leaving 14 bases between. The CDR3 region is CASSLGARGRNSPLHF. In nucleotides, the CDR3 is TGTGCCAGCAGCTTAGGGGCCCGGGGTCGAAATTCACCCCTCCACTTT.

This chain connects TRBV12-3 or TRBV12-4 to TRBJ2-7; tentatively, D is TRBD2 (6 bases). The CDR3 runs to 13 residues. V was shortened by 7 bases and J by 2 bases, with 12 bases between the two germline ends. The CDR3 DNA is TGTGCCAGCACCTTGGGAGGTCCCTACGAGCAGTACTTC. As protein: CASTLGGPYEQYF.

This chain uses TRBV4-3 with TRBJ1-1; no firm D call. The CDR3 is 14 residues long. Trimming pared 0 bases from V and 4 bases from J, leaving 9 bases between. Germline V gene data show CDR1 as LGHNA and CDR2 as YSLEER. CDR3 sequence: CASSQDQYSTEAFF. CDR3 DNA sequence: TGCGCCAGCAGCCAAGATCAGTACAGCACTGAAGCTTTCTTT.

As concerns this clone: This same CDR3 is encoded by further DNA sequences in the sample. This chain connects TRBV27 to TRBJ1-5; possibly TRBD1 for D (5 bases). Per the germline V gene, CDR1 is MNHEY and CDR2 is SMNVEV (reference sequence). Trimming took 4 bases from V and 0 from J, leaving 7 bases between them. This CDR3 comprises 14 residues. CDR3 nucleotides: TGTGCCAGCAGTTCCACAGGTAGCAATCAGCCCCAGCATTTT. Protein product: CASSSTGSNQPQHF.

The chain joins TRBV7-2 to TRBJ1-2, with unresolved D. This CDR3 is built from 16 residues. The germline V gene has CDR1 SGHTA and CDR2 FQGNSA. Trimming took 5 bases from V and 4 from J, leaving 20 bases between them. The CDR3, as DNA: TGTGCCAGCAGCGCACGGGCCGATCCCGCCACCTATGGCTACACCTTC. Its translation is CASSARADPATYGYTF.

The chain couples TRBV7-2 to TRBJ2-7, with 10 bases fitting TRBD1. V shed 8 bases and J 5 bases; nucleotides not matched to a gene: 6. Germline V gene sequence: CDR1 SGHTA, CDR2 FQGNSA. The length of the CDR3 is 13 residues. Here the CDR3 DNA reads TGTGCCAGCGTCCGGGACAGGGGCCACGAGCAGTACTTC. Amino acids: CASVRDRGHEQYF.

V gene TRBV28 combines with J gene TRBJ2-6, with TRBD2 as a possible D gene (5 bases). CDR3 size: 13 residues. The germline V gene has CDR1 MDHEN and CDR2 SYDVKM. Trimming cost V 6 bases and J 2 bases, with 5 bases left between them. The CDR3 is CASSGAGANVLTF. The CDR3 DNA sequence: TGTGCCAGCAGCGGGGCTGGGGCCAACGTCCTGACTTTC.

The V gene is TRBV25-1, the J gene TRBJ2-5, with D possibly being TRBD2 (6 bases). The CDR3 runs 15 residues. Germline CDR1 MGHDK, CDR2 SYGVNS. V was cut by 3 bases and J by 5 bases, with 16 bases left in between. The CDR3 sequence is CASSDSSGAGETQYF. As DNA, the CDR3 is TGTGCCAGCAGTGACTCGTCGGGCGCGGGGGAGACCCAGTACTTC. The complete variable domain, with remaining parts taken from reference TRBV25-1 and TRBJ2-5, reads EADIYQTPRYLVIGTGKKITLECSQTMGHDKMYWYQQDPGMELHLIHYSYGVNSTEKGDLSSESTVSRIRTEHFPLTLESARPSHTSQYLCASSDSSGAGETQYFGPGTRLLVL.

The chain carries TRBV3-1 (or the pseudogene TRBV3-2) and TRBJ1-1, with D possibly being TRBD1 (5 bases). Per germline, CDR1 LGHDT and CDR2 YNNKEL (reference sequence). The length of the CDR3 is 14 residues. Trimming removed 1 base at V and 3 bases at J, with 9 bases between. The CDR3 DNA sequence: TGTGCCAGCAGCCAAGTCGGGGGGGACACTGAAGCTTTCTTT. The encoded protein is CASSQVGGDTEAFF.

The CDR3 here is CASSPQPREVATEAFF. The DNA of the CDR3 is TGCGCCAGCAGCCCACAACCGAGGGAAGTGGCCACTGAAGCTTTCTTT. The rearrangement joins TRBV4-3 to TRBJ1-1; D is ambiguous. This CDR3 has 16 residues. Trimming stripped 4 bases from V and 4 bases from J, with 19 bases between. Per germline, CDR1 LGHNA and CDR2 YSLEER.

The CDR3 region is CASSRGQGMSGAFF. CDR3 DNA: TGTGCCAGCAGCCGGGGACAGGGGATGTCTGGGGCTTTCTTT. This chain uses TRBV3-1 (or the pseudogene TRBV3-2) with TRBJ1-1; TRBD1 matches 10 bases. The length of the CDR3 is 14 residues. Trimming at V came to 4 bases and at J to 11 bases, leaving 10 bases not matched to a gene. The germline V gene encodes CDR1 LGHDT and CDR2 YNNKEL (reference sequence).

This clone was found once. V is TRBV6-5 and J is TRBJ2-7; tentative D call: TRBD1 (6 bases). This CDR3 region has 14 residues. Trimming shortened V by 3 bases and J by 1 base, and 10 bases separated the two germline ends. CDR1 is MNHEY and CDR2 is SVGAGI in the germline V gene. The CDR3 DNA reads TGTGCCAGCAGTTATAGGACAGAGTCCTACGAGCAGTACTTC. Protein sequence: CASSYRTESYEQYF.

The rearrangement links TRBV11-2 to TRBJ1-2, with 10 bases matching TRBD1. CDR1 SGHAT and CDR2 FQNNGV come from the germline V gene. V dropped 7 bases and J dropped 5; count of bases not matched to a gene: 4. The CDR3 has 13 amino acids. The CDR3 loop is CASNRDRGYGYTF. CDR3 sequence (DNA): TGTGCCAGCAACCGGGACAGGGGTTATGGCTACACCTTC.

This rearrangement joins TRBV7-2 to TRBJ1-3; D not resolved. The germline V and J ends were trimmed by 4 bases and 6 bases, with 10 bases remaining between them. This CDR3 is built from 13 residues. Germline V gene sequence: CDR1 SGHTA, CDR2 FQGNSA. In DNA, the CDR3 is TGTGCCAGCAGCTCCGGACGTGAAAACACCATATATTTT. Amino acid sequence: CASSSGRENTIYF.

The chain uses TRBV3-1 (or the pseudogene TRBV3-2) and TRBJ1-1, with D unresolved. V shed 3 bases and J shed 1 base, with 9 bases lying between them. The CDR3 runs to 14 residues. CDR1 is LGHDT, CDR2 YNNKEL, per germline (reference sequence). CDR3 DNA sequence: TGTGCCAGCAGCCAGTCCGGGCCGAACACTGAAGCTTTCTTT. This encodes CASSQSGPNTEAFF.